The 17 T cell receptor beta chains presented below share a single source sample, sequenced in a study of cytomegalovirus exposure and HLA in healthy donors. It was with 60 Vbeta and 13 Jbeta primers that the PCR ran. Repertoires were generated with immunoSEQ multiplex PCR, while TCRdb's copy carries only in-frame clones and drops some. The sample yields 150,000 or so clones, roughly 75% seen once. Sequences were obtained from PBMCs. The receptors here all came from a woman in her thirties or forties in good health and CMV-seropositive.

This chain links TRBV9 with TRBJ1-4; TRBD1 agrees at 8 bases. CDR3 size: 15 residues. The V gene's germline CDR1 is SGDLS and CDR2 YYNGEE. V was pared by 0 bases and J by 5 bases, with 3 bases of the junction left unmatched. The CDR3: CASSVGGQANEKLFF. The DNA of the CDR3 is TGTGCCAGCAGCGTAGGGGGACAGGCAAATGAAAAACTGTTTTTT.

The V and J genes are TRBV28 and TRBJ2-7; weak D call: TRBD2 (5 bases). The ends were cut back, 7 bases at V and 5 bases at J, with 18 bases in the middle. The CDR3 has 14 residues. Germline V gene lookup returns CDR1 MDHEN and CDR2 SYDVKM. DNA for the CDR3: TGTGCCAGCACCCCCGGAGGCTCGAGCGACGAGCAGTACTTC. Translation gives CASTPGGSSDEQYF.

The gene calls are TRBV5-1 and TRBJ1-1; no reliable D call. Trimming pared 0 bases from V and 5 bases from J, leaving 8 bases between. The CDR3 is made up of 13 amino acids. Germline V lookup: CDR1 SGHRS, CDR2 YFSETQ. CDR3 in amino acids: CASSLDRETEAFF. The CDR3 coding sequence is TGCGCCAGCAGCTTGGACAGAGAAACTGAAGCTTTCTTT.

The chain links TRBV28 to TRBJ2-7; 10 bases are shared with TRBD1. This CDR3 spans 14 amino acids. Germline V CDR1 and CDR2: MDHEN, SYDVKM. The ends lost 11 bases at V and 3 bases at J; junction bases unmatched: 10. The CDR3 region has the DNA TGTGCCGCCCGGGACAGGGGATCCGGCTACGAGCAGTACTTC. This sequence encodes CAARDRGSGYEQYF.

The chain links TRBV28 to TRBJ1-5; possible D gene TRBD1, 5 bases. Germline V lookup: CDR1 MDHEN, CDR2 SYDVKM. CDR3 length: 16 amino acids. V was cut by 6 bases and J by 6 bases, with 21 bases left in between. CDR3 residues: CASSPLPGREGQPQHF. The CDR3 nucleotides read TGTGCCAGCAGCCCACTCCCCGGCAGGGAGGGTCAGCCCCAGCATTTT.

V and J are TRBV5-1 and TRBJ2-3; 10 bases fit TRBD1. V lost 5 bases to trimming and J lost 5 bases; unmatched junction nucleotides: 5. The CDR3 has 14 amino acids. The germline V gene has CDR1 SGHRS and CDR2 YFSETQ. In DNA form, the CDR3 reads TGCGCCAGCAGATTGACAGGGGGCGTAGATACGCAGTATTTT. Amino acid sequence: CASRLTGGVDTQYF.

For this clone: In the same sample, other DNA sequences code for this CDR3. The chain has TRBV18 and TRBJ1-4; possibly TRBD1 for D (5 bases). This CDR3 spans 14 amino acids. Per the germline V gene, CDR1 is KGHSH and CDR2 is LQKENI. Between the trimmed V and J ends, which lost 0 bases and 7 bases, there was a span of 9 bases. CDR3 residues: CASSPPGGGEKLFF. CDR3 in DNA: TGTGCCAGCTCACCACCGGGGGGTGGTGAAAAACTGTTTTTT.

Worth noting for this clone: One end of the junction varies from germline; a read error may be responsible. V usage is TRBV6-6 and J usage is TRBJ2-7; TRBD2 matches at 9 bases. The germline gives CDR1 MNHNY, CDR2 SVGAGI (reference sequence). CDR3 size: 15 residues. CDR3 in DNA: TGTGCCAGCAGTGACTCGACTAGCGGACATTCTCGGCAGTACTTC. This gives the protein CASSDSTSGHSRQYF.

The rearrangement uses TRBV10-3 and TRBJ1-1; 8 nucleotides line up with TRBD1. The CDR3 extends over 13 amino acids. CDR1 ENHRY and CDR2 SYGVKD come from the germline V gene. J gave up 4 bases and V 6 bases, and 4 bases lay outside the gene matches. CDR3: CAIRDREGTEAFF. The DNA for the CDR3 is TGTGCCATCAGGGACAGGGAGGGCACTGAAGCTTTCTTT.

This chain connects TRBV11-2 to TRBJ2-3, with D unclear. Germline-derived CDR1 and CDR2 are SGHAT and FQNNGV. V lost 5 bases and J 7 bases, leaving 7 bases between the germline ends. The CDR3 runs 11 residues. In DNA form, the CDR3 reads TGTGCCAGCAGCCCCCTTAATACGCAGTATTTT. This translates into CASSPLNTQYF.

The CDR3 loop is CASSRDRVSETQYF. CDR3 nucleotide sequence: TGCGCCAGCAGCCGGGACAGGGTTTCAGAGACCCAGTACTTC. The genes are TRBV4-3 and TRBJ2-5, with 9 nucleotides matching TRBD1. Germline loops: CDR1 LGHNA, CDR2 YSLEER. The CDR3 has 14 amino acids. J was trimmed by 4 bases and V by 4 bases; bases with no gene match: 4.

The gene calls are TRBV19 and TRBJ1-5; TRBD1 agrees at 7 bases. The CDR3 has 15 amino acids. The germline V gene has CDR1 LNHDA and CDR2 SQIVND (reference sequence). Trimming at V came to 0 bases and at J to 7 bases, leaving 6 bases not matched to a gene. CDR3 nucleotides: TGTGCCAGTAGTATAGATTTAACAGGGGCGCAGCCCCAGCATTTT. It codes for CASSIDLTGAQPQHF. Full variable domain (missing parts from reference TRBV19 and TRBJ1-5): DGGITQSPKYLFRKEGQNVTLSCEQNLNHDAMYWYRQDPGQGLRLIYYSQIVNDFQKGDIAEGYSVSREKKESFPLTVTSAQKNPTAFYLCASSIDLTGAQPQHFGDGTRLSIL.

This chain connects TRBV27 to TRBJ1-6; perhaps TRBD1 as D (5 bases). Germline CDR1 and CDR2: MNHEY and SMNVEV (reference sequence). Trimming pared 6 bases from V and 8 bases from J, leaving 14 bases between. The CDR3 covers 14 residues. The CDR3 bases are TGTGCCAGCAGATGGACGGGGGGTGATTCACCCCTCCACTTT. Protein sequence: CASRWTGGDSPLHF.

This chain joins TRBV28 and TRBJ2-3, with D perhaps matching TRBD1 (5 bases). CDR1 is MDHEN and CDR2 is SYDVKM in the germline V gene. The CDR3 has 14 amino acids. The V end was cut by 5 bases, the J end by 4 bases, with 13 bases between. In DNA form, the CDR3 reads TGTGCCAGCAGTCTCCGAGACAGCCCAGATACGCAGTATTTT. The encoded protein is CASSLRDSPDTQYF.

The chain employs TRBV4-1 and TRBJ2-1; possible D gene TRBD2, 6 bases. Germline V CDR1 and CDR2: MGHRA, YSYEKL. Between the trimmed V and J ends, which lost 0 bases and 4 bases, there was a span of 10 bases. The CDR3 is 15 amino acids. As DNA, the CDR3 is TGCGCCAGCAGCCAAGATCGCGGGATATACAATGAGCAGTTCTTC. Amino acids: CASSQDRGIYNEQFF.

In its sample, this clone was seen once. The chain carries TRBV7-9 and TRBJ1-4; D gene uncertain. CDR1 SEHNR and CDR2 FQNEAQ come from the germline V gene (reference sequence). Trimming removed 5 bases from V and 0 bases from J, with 10 bases in between. The CDR3 is 15 residues long. The CDR3 sequence: CASSPHGATNEKLFF. CDR3 in DNA: TGTGCCAGCAGCCCCCACGGTGCAACTAATGAAAAACTGTTTTTT.

As regards this clone: Sequence at one end of the junction differs from germline and may be a read error. The chain employs TRBV7-9 and TRBJ2-7; 9 nucleotides match TRBD1. The CDR3 sequence is 14 residues long. Germline V gene lookup returns CDR1 SEHNR and CDR2 FQNEAQ (reference sequence). As DNA, the CDR3 is TGTTCCAGCAGCCCGGGACAGGGCTTTCGCGAGCAGTACTTC. Protein sequence: CSSSPGQGFREQYF.